Described below is a single TCR beta chain sequence and its context. These data originate in a study of blood T cell repertoires in COVID-19. Study in general: Researchers got acute and convalescent COVID-19 samples from the United States, Italy and Spain. Sources were T cells, B-cell-depleted T cells, or PBMCs; the material itself was cDNA or gDNA.

Per the original data handling: Reference gene primer amplification gave estimated nucleated cell counts. Only in-frame clones appear in the TCRdb table, and some are missing; sequencing was by immunoSEQ multiplex PCR. V and J calls and clone size are copied from that table; D and trimming were computed from the DNA. Here the sample spans about 250,000 clones, around 86% being singletons. The CDR3 is 15 residues long. The junction had 3 bases not matched to a gene; V was cut back by 3 bases and J by 3 bases. Looked up from germline, CDR1 is WNHNN and CDR2 is SYGVQD (reference sequence). This receptor was obtained from a woman aged 35 to 49 who had recovered from COVID-19. Input material: peripheral blood. The V gene is TRBV10-1, the J gene TRBJ2-7; 12 bases align to TRBD2. The CDR3 DNA sequence: TGCGCCAGCAGTGACGGACTAGCGGGGAACTACGAGCAGTACTTC. It specifies CASSDGLAGNYEQYF.